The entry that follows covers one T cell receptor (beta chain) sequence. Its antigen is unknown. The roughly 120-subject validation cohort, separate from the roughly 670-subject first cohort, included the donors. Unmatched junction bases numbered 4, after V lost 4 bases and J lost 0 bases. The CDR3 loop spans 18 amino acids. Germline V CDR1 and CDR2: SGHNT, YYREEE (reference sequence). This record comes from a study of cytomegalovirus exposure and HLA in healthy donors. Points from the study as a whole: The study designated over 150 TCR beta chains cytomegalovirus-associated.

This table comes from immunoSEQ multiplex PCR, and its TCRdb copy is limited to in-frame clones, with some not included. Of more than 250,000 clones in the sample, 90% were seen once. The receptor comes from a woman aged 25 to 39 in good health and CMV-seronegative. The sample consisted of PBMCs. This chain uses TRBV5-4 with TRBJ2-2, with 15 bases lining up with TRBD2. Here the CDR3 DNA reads TGTGCCAGCAGCCAAGGGACTAGCGGGAGGACGAACACCGGGGAGCTGTTTTTT. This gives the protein CASSQGTSGRTNTGELFF.